This T cell receptor beta chain was documented in a study of regulatory and conventional T cells in RAG deficiency. Study-level results: Omenn syndrome and CID/AS patients had roughly 92-fold fewer unique Treg TCR beta sequences, versus around 9.4-fold elsewhere. RAG-deficient patients showed markedly lower Shannon entropy and higher Simpson indices than control T-cell subsets. Omenn CD25-high CD127-low cells may be activated cells, not true Tregs.

Conventional CD4+ T cells were sorted from blood as CD25-low CD127-high cells. Points on this clone: Antigen unknown.

Assay used: immunoSEQ multiplex PCR; TCRdb lists only in-frame clones, some missing. The repertoire includes approximately 12,000 clones, about 92% of them detected once, and 0.8% to 1.1% sits in the top ten. The CDR3 length is 13 residues. The germline V gene has CDR1 SNHLY and CDR2 FYNNEI. V lost 11 bases to trimming and J lost 3 bases; unmatched junction nucleotides: 2. These records were also assigned to another study, of regulatory T cells. That publication notes: Amplification used 52 TRBV primers and 13 TRBJ primers.

The rearrangement links TRBV2 to TRBJ2-5; 14 bases agree with TRBD2. The material sequenced was CD4+ effector T cells sorted from blood. The clonotype originates from a human donor in good health. CDR3 protein: CAGGLAGEETQYF. CDR3 nucleotide sequence: TGTGCCGGGGGACTAGCGGGAGAAGAGACCCAGTACTTC.